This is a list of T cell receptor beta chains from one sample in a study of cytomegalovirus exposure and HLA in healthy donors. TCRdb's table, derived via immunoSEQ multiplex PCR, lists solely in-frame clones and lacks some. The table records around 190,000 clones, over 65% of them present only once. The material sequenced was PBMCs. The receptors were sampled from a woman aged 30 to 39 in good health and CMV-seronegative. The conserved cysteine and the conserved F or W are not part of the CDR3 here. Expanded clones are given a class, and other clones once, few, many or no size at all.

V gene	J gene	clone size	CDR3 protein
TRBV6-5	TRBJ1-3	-	ASRSRDRYSGNTIY
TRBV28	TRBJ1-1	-	ASTLLGGQGET
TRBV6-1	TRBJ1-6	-	ASSLQGINSPLH
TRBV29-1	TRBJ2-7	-	SVEDSEDRTSSYEQY
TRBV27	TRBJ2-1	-	ASSLSMGVSGASDINEQF
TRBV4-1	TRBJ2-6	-	ASSLPPRGANVLT
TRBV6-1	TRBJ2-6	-	ASSAYEGAGGANVLT
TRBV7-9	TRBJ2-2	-	ASSLGTGGRTGELF
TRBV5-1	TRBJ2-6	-	ASSWAQDRAVSGANVLT
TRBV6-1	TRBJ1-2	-	ASSEVTGDGYT
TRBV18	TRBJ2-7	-	ASSPQGATYEQY
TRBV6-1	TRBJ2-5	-	ASNRLVQETQY
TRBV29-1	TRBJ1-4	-	SASATNEKLF
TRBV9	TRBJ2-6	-	ASSVEDLGANVLT
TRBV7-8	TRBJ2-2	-	ASSPRGSGEGGELF
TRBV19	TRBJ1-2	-	ASSITRPNYGYT
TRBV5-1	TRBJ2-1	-	ASSLGTSAPYNEQF
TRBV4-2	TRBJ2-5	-	ASSQEGGGGAAETQY
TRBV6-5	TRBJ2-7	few	ASSYSNRRPYEQY
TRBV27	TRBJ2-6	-	ASSLSQGSGANVLT
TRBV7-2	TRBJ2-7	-	ASSREGHNLYEQY
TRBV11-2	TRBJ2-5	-	ASSLVGQGKRETQY
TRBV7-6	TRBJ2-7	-	ASTRLAGGGGEQY
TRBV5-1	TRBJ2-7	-	ASSVQGSSYEQY
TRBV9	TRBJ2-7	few	ASSGTNGYEQY
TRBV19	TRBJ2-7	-	ASSMGRGSYEQY
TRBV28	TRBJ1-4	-	ASSLRGGVEKLF
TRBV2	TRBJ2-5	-	ASNPQVRGETQY
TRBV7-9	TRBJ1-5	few	SSSHGTGADQPQH
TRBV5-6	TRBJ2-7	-	ASHWAPGLEQY
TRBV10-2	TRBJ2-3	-	AVRASSTDTQY
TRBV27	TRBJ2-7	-	ASSLSILSYEQY
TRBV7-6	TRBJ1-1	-	ASSLIGEDRGITEAF
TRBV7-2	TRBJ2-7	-	ASSLVQGGYEQY
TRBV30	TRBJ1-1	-	AWTGTEAF
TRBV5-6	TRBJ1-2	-	ASSSTGYHYGYT
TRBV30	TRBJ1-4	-	AWSVFHPRDRETNEKLF
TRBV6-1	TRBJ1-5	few	ASSEGGTGDQPQH
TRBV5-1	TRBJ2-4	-	ASSLPPGLAGWAKNIQY
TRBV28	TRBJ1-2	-	ASSRPGGYGYT
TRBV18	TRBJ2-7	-	ASSGPSPFSGRIYEQY
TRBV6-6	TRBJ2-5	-	ASSHRGRETQY
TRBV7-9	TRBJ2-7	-	SSSSAWGHLSYEQY
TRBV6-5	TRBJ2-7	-	ASSYTVDSGRFEQY
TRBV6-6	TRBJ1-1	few	ASTSPGGIETEAF
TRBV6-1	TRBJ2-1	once	ASNPRSYNEQF
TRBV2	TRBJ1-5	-	ASRDSSQPQH
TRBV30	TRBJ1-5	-	AWSRGTASNQPQH
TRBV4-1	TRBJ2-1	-	ASSHPIGGGRGSNEQF
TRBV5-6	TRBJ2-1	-	ASRPRGTGGLVLF
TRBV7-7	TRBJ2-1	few	ASSSQPTSGYNEQF
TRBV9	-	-	ASSVGRLPGGTDEQY
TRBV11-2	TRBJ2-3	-	ASSPSSRSDTQY
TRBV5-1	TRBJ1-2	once	ATSIGGSLNYGYT
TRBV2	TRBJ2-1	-	ASSERRGTYNEQF
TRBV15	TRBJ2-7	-	ATSRGLAGGPHEQY
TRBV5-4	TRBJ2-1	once	ASSPATSGGYNEQF
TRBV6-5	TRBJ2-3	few	ASSMDRGSTDTQY
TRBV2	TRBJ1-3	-	ASSDPGSGNTIY